The 13 T cell receptor beta chains listed next were all sequenced from one sample in a study of blood T cell repertoires in COVID-19. TCRdb's table, derived via immunoSEQ multiplex PCR, lists solely in-frame clones and lacks some. Of 200,000 to 250,000 clones detected, 80% to 90% appear once; the ten largest clones hold 9.7%. Sequenced input: peripheral blood. The receptor source for this set is a man aged 45-60 years with active or convalescent COVID-19.

In this sample, this clone turned up once. The chain employs TRBV7-2 and TRBJ1-1, with D possibly matching TRBD1 (5 bases). V was clipped by 3 bases and J by 1 base, with 9 bases between them. This CDR3 contains 14 residues. Looked up from germline, CDR1 is SGHTA and CDR2 is FQGNSA. The CDR3 DNA reads as TGTGCCAGCAGCTTTATGGACACGAACACTGAAGCTTTCTTT. It codes for CASSFMDTNTEAFF.

This clone occurred once. V and J are TRBV2 and TRBJ1-1; TRBD1 matches 10 bases. The CDR3 loop spans 16 amino acids. V was clipped by 3 bases and J by 1 base; unmatched bases: 5. Looked up from germline, CDR1 is SNHLY and CDR2 is FYNNEI. The CDR3 DNA reads TGTGCCAGCAGTGATGGGACAGGGGCCGGGAACACTGAAGCTTTCTTT. Protein: CASSDGTGAGNTEAFF.

The chain is built from TRBV18 and TRBJ1-4; 9 nucleotides align to TRBD1. Per the germline V gene, CDR1 is KGHSH and CDR2 is LQKENI. The CDR3 is made up of 15 amino acids. Trimming cost V 0 bases and J 8 bases; bases outside gene matches: 4. The CDR3 nucleotides read TGTGCCAGCTCACCACCGGGGACAGGGAGCGAAAAACTGTTTTTT. It is translated as CASSPPGTGSEKLFF.

The gene calls are TRBV2 and TRBJ1-6; D unclear. The CDR3 spans 13 residues. V dropped 6 bases and J dropped 6 bases, with 9 bases sitting between them. CDR1 and CDR2 from the germline V gene are SNHLY and FYNNEI. For the CDR3, the DNA is TGTGCCAGCAGCCCGTCGGTTAATTCACCCCTCCACTTT. Translated, it gives CASSPSVNSPLHF.

The table lists this clone with a few counts. The chain uses TRBV5-1 and TRBJ2-5; D perhaps matches TRBD1 (6 bases). CDR1 and CDR2 from the germline V gene are SGHRS and YFSETQ. The CDR3 totals 15 residues. The V gene lost 1 base and the J gene lost 5 bases, with 15 bases spanning the gap. CDR3 sequence reads: CASSLKDRGRETQYF. CDR3 nucleotides: TGCGCCAGCAGCTTGAAGGACAGAGGAAGGGAGACCCAGTACTTC. Using reference TRBV5-1 and TRBJ2-5 for the parts outside the CDR3, the full variable domain is KAGVTQTPRYLIKTRGQQVTLSCSPISGHRSVSWYQQTPGQGLQFLFEYFSETQRNKGNFPGRFSGRQFSNSRSEMNVSTLELGDSALYLCASSLKDRGRETQYFGPGTRLLVL.

This clone has just a few counts. The chain recombines TRBV28 with TRBJ2-1; the match to TRBD2 covers 8 bases. The V gene's germline CDR1 is MDHEN and CDR2 SYDVKM. The CDR3 has 15 residues. V gave up 3 bases and J gave up 4 bases; unmatched junction bases: 5. CDR3 in amino acids: CASSFGTRGYNEQFF. The CDR3 DNA is TGTGCCAGCAGTTTTGGGACTAGGGGATACAATGAGCAGTTCTTC.

The V gene is TRBV9, the J gene TRBJ2-1; the match to TRBD1 covers 9 bases. Germline-derived CDR1 and CDR2 are SGDLS and YYNGEE. This CDR3 is built from 15 residues. The trim removed 3 bases at V and 8 bases at J, leaving 9 bases unmatched. DNA of the CDR3: TGTGCCAGCAGCGGACCGGGGACAGGGTTCTATGAGCAGTTCTTC. Translating it yields CASSGPGTGFYEQFF.

This clone was counted a single time. The chain is built from TRBV6-5 and TRBJ1-1, with D possibly TRBD1 on 6 matching bases. The CDR3 consists of 15 residues. Germline V CDR1 and CDR2: MNHEY, SVGAGI. The V end was cut by 2 bases, the J end by 1 base, with 11 bases between. The CDR3 bases are TGTGCCAGCAGTTACGTCCCAGGGGCGAACACTGAAGCTTTCTTT. Amino acids: CASSYVPGANTEAFF.

The chain combines TRBV28 with TRBJ1-2, with D unresolved. Germline CDR1 MDHEN, CDR2 SYDVKM. This CDR3 spans 15 amino acids. V lost 7 bases and J 0 bases, leaving 15 bases between the germline ends. The CDR3 loop reads CASTTGIPTNYGYTF. As DNA, the CDR3 is TGTGCCAGCACTACCGGGATCCCGACTAACTATGGCTACACCTTC.

This clone occurred once. The chain joins TRBV5-1 to TRBJ2-2; the D is unclear. The CDR3 is 17 amino acids. CDR1 SGHRS and CDR2 YFSETQ come from the germline V gene. Trimming stripped 0 bases from V and 0 bases from J, with 12 bases between. In DNA form, the CDR3 reads TGCGCCAGCAGCTTGGGACCGGCTCTAGCGAACACCGGGGAGCTGTTTTTT. Encoded protein: CASSLGPALANTGELFF. The full variable domain, completed using reference TRBV5-1 and TRBJ2-2, is KAGVTQTPRYLIKTRGQQVTLSCSPISGHRSVSWYQQTPGQGLQFLFEYFSETQRNKGNFPGRFSGRQFSNSRSEMNVSTLELGDSALYLCASSLGPALANTGELFFGEGSRLTVL.

The chain couples TRBV7-2 to TRBJ2-2; unclear D gene. The CDR3 covers 16 residues. V was clipped by 5 bases and J by 6 bases, with 19 bases between them. Germline V lookup: CDR1 SGHTA, CDR2 FQGNSA. CDR3 region: CASSPAAHSQAGELFF. CDR3 bases: TGTGCCAGCAGCCCCGCGGCCCATAGTCAAGCCGGGGAGCTGTTTTTT.

The V call is TRBV7-6, the J call TRBJ1-1; D gene unclear. There are 11 residues in the CDR3. CDR1 SGHVS and CDR2 FNYEAQ come from the germline V gene. With 2 bases removed from V and 7 bases from J, the gap between germline ends came to 5 bases. The CDR3 nucleotides are TGTGCCAGCAGCTTAATATTTGAAGCTTTCTTT. It is translated as CASSLIFEAFF. Looking up the rest from reference TRBV7-6 and TRBJ1-1 gives the full variable domain: GAGVSQSPRYKVTKRGQDVALRCDPISGHVSLYWYRQALGQGPEFLTYFNYEAQQDKSGLPNDRFSAERPEGSISTLTIQRTEQRDSAMYRCASSLIFEAFFGQGTRLTVV.

This chain joins TRBV6-5 and TRBJ1-6; no firm D call. Germline CDR1 MNHEY, CDR2 SVGAGI. The CDR3 is made up of 14 amino acids. V was trimmed by 5 bases and J by 4 bases, leaving 9 bases between them. This chain's CDR3 is CASSHTGYNSPLHF. CDR3 DNA sequence: TGTGCCAGCAGTCACACGGGATATAATTCACCCCTCCACTTT.